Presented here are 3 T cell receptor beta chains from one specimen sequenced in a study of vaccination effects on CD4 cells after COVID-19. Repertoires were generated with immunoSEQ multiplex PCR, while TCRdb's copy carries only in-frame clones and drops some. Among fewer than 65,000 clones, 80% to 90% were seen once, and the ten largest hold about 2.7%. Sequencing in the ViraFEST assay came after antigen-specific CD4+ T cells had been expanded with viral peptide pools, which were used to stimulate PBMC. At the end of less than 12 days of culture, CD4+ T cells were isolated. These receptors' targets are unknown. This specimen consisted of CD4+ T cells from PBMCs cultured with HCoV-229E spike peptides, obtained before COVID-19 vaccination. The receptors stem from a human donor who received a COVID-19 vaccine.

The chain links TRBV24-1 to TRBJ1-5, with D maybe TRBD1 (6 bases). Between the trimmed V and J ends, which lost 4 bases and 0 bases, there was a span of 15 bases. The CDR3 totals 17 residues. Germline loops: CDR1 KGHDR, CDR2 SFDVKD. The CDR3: CATSEGKQGYSNQPQHF. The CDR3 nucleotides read TGTGCCACCAGTGAGGGGAAACAGGGTTATAGCAATCAGCCCCAGCATTTT.

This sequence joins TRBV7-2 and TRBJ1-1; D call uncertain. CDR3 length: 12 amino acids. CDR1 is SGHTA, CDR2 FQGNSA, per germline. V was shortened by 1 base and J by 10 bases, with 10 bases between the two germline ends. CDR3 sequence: CASSLGLLRAFF. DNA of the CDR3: TGTGCCAGCAGCTTAGGCTTATTGCGAGCTTTCTTT.

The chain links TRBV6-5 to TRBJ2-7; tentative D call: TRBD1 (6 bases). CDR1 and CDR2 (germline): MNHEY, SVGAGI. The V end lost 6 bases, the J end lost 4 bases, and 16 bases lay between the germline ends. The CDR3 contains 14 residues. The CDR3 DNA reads TGTGCCAGCAGCCAAGCTTCAGGGGTATACGAGCAGTACGTC. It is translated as CASSQASGVYEQYV.